These T cell receptor beta chains were read from a single sample in a study of control samples from healthy donors and cancer patients. Libraries were prepared by immunoSEQ multiplex PCR; TCRdb keeps only in-frame clonotypes and omits some of them. This table holds 120,000 or so clones, roughly 87% found once. Sample: blood. The receptors were sampled from a man in his late teens or twenties in good health. The CDR3 runs from the conserved cysteine through the conserved F or W. A D gene is named only where the DNA matches it firmly. A clone size is listed for some rows: how often the clone was seen (once, few, many), or a class if it is expanded.

d_call	clone_size	j_call	v_call	cdr3_aa	cdr3_nt
.	few	TRBJ1-3	TRBV2	CASSTDILSGNTIYF	TGTGCCAGCAGTACCGACATCCTCTCTGGAAACACCATATATTTT
TRBD1	.	TRBJ2-7	TRBV19	CASSQQGAQQYF	TGTGCCAGTAGTCAACAGGGGGCGCAGCAGTACTTC
.	.	TRBJ1-2	TRBV28	CASMGSVQMYYGYTF	TGTGCCAGCATGGGGTCAGTCCAAATGTACTATGGCTACACCTTC
.	.	TRBJ2-1	TRBV27	CASSSYDDMGNEQFF	TGTGCCAGCAGTTCGTACGACGATATGGGCAATGAGCAGTTCTTC
TRBD1	once	TRBJ2-2	TRBV19	CASLDRANTGELFF	TGTGCCAGTCTTGACAGGGCGAACACCGGGGAGCTGTTTTTT
.	.	TRBJ1-1	TRBV4-3	CASSQSPGQNTEAFF	TGCGCCAGCAGCCAATCACCGGGACAGAACACTGAAGCTTTCTTT
TRBD1	.	TRBJ2-7	TRBV5-4	CASSGRDSYEQYF	TGTGCCAGCAGCGGTCGGGACAGCTACGAGCAGTACTTC
.	.	TRBJ2-1	TRBV7-9	CASSSLYGAMSSYNEQFF	TGTGCCAGCAGCTCCTTATACGGGGCGATGAGCTCCTACAATGAGCAGTTCTTC
.	.	TRBJ2-1	TRBV27	CASSLWADSSYNEQFF	TGTGCCAGCAGTTTATGGGCGGATAGCTCCTACAATGAGCAGTTCTTC
.	.	TRBJ1-1	TRBV18	CASSPLTEAFF	TGTGCCAGCTCACCACTCACTGAAGCTTTCTTT
.	.	TRBJ1-3	TRBV24-1	CATSFGAGNTIYF	TGTGCCACCAGTTTTGGGGCTGGAAACACCATATATTTT
.	few	TRBJ2-1	TRBV6-1	CASSEVGGRALYNEQFF	TGTGCCAGCAGTGAAGTAGGTGGGCGGGCCCTCTACAATGAGCAGTTCTTC
.	.	TRBJ1-4	TRBV7-9	CASSQGQGHNEKLFF	TGTGCCAGCAGCCAGGGCCAGGGGCACAATGAAAAACTGTTTTTT
.	.	TRBJ1-5	TRBV10-3	CAIVEGLGQPQHF	TGTGCCATCGTAGAGGGGCTTGGACAGCCCCAGCATTTT
TRBD1	.	TRBJ2-1	TRBV7-2	CASSPGRQGYNEQFF	TGTGCCAGCAGCCCGGGACGACAGGGTTACAATGAGCAGTTCTTC
TRBD2	.	TRBJ2-7	TRBV3-1/TRBV3-2	CASSISGRADEQYF	TGTGCCAGCAGCATTAGCGGGAGGGCCGACGAGCAGTACTTC
.	.	TRBJ2-7	TRBV18	CASSPLTWGGYEQYF	TGTGCCAGCTCGCCGTTGACCTGGGGAGGCTACGAGCAGTACTTC
.	.	TRBJ1-1	TRBV27	CASSSTGFGPEAFF	TGTGCCAGCAGTTCTACAGGGTTTGGGCCTGAAGCTTTCTTT
TRBD2	.	TRBJ2-7	TRBV7-3	CASSFDAGVSYEQYF	TGTGCCAGCAGCTTTGATGCGGGGGTATCCTACGAGCAGTACTTC
.	.	TRBJ1-4	TRBV6-5	CASSPGTGFEKLFF	TGTGCCAGCAGTCCCGGGACCGGGTTTGAAAAACTGTTTTTT
.	.	TRBJ2-7	TRBV30	CAWKWRGGTYEQYF	TGTGCCTGGAAGTGGAGGGGCGGTACCTACGAGCAGTACTTC
.	.	TRBJ2-7	TRBV29-1	CSVERGTSSYEQYF	TGCAGCGTTGAAAGAGGGACGAGCTCCTACGAGCAGTACTTC
.	.	TRBJ1-1	TRBV11-3	CASSPTPSTEAFF	TGTGCCAGCAGCCCAACGCCTAGCACTGAAGCTTTCTTT